Sequencing of this T cell receptor (beta chain) was carried out in a study of beta chain features in type 1 diabetes. For the study at large: The number of sorted cells examined across all samples was some 99 million.

In regard to this clone: Its specificity is unknown.

Expressed TCRB transcripts got sequenced, as all isolated RNA was reverse transcribed. Clones were read by immunoSEQ multiplex PCR, and TCRdb kept only the in-frame ones, dropping some. The data contain more than 85,000 clones, under 40% of them seen just once; the ten biggest clones take up approximately 0.065%. Study observations and caveats: Compared to healthy donors, patients appeared to have naive, central memory and Treg TCRB repertoires that were more alike. Diminished insertions and augmented deletions at VDJ junctions characterized type 1 diabetes patients.

The source is a woman aged 18-29 years in good health. Sequencing was performed on stem cell memory CD4+ T cells from blood.

For the CDR3, the DNA is TGCAGTGCTCGGCTTGGGCTTACGCAGTATTTT. This gives the protein CSARLGLTQYF. The chain joins TRBV20-1 to TRBJ2-3, with unresolved D. Trimming removed 5 bases from V and 8 bases from J, with 11 bases in between. This CDR3 has 11 amino acids. Germline-derived CDR1 and CDR2 are DFQATT and SNEGSKA (reference sequence).